Detailed here is one TCR beta chain. Trimming cost V 5 bases and J 1 base, with 12 bases left between them. Germline loops: CDR1 SGHTA, CDR2 FQGNSA. This CDR3 region has 15 residues. The data were taken from a study of T cell changes during pregnancy in multiple sclerosis. The protocol was immunoSEQ multiplex PCR, while the TCRdb copy is restricted to in-frame clones and leaves out a portion. The sample holds about 83,000 clones, 91% seen once. The chain combines TRBV7-2 with TRBJ2-1; D is possibly TRBD2 (6 bases). The TCR was taken from a female donor in good health, serving as a control in a pregnancy study. Some clones in this sample may be carry-over from other donors' samples. The sample here was PBMCs, taken in the first trimester of pregnancy. In DNA, the CDR3 is TGTGCCAGCAGCCAAACGGGACTGTCCTACAATGAGCAGTTCTTC. This encodes CASSQTGLSYNEQFF.